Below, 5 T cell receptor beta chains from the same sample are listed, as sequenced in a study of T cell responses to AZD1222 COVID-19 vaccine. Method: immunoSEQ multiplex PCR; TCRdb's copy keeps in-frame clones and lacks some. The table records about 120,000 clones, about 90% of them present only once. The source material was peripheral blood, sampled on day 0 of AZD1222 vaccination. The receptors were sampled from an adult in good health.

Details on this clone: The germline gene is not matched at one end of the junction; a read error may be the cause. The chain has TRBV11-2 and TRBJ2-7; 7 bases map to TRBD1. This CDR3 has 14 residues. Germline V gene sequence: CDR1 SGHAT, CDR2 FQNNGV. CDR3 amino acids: CASSLDRDIMEQYF. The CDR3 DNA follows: TGTGCCAGCAGTTTAGACAGGGACATTATGGAGCAGTACTTC.

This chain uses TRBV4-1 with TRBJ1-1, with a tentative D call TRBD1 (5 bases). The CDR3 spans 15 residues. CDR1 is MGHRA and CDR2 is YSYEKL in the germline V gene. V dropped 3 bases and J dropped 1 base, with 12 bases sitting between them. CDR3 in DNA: TGCGCCAGCAGCCAGGCCTCGGACACGAACACTGAAGCTTTCTTT. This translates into CASSQASDTNTEAFF.

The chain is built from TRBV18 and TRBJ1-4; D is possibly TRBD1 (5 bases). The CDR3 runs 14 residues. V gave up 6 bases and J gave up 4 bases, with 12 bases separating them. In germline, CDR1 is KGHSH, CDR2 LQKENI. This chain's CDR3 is CASSGGRLNEKLFF. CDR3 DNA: TGTGCCAGCTCTGGGGGACGGCTTAATGAAAAACTGTTTTTT. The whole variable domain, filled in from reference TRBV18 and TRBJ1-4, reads NAGVMQNPRHLVRRRGQEARLRCSPMKGHSHVYWYRQLPEEGLKFMVYLQKENIIDESGMPKERFSAEFPKEGPSILRIQQVVRGDSAAYFCASSGGRLNEKLFFGSGTQLSVL.

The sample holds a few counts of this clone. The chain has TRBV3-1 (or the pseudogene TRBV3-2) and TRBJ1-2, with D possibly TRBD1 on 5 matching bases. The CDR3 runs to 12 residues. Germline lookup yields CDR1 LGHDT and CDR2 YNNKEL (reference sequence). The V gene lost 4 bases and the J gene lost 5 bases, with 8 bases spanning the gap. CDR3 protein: CASSLTAYGYTF. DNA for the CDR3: TGTGCCAGCAGCCTGACAGCGTATGGCTACACCTTC.

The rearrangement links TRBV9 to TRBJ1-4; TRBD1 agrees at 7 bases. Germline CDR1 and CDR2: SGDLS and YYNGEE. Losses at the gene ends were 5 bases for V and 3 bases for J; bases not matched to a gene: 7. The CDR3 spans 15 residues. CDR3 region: CASSIRGTANEKLFF. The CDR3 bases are TGTGCCAGCAGTATCAGGGGGACAGCTAATGAAAAACTGTTTTTT.